A single TCR beta chain is shown here with its context. The data were obtained in a study of blood T cell repertoires in COVID-19. Study as a whole: The analysed material was cDNA or gDNA that came from T cells, B-cell-depleted T cells, or PBMCs.

This CDR3 region has 14 residues. CDR1 and CDR2 from the germline V gene are SGHTA and FQGNSA. V dropped 5 bases and J dropped 3; count of bases not matched to a gene: 3. The Seattle site enrolled patients during active infection and followed them longitudinally. Per the original methods: Counts of nucleated cells, estimated from reference gene primer amplification, were obtained. Repertoires were generated with immunoSEQ multiplex PCR, while TCRdb's copy carries only in-frame clones and drops some. V and J calls plus clone size are reproduced from that table; the DNA served to infer D and trimming. The sample has a few hundred thousand clones, nearly 90% seen once; the top ten hold 2.1%.

The source of this sequence is a woman between 55 and 75 years old with COVID-19, enrolled during active disease. Sequencing used peripheral blood. The V gene is TRBV7-2, the J gene TRBJ1-4; 7 nucleotides line up with TRBD1. The CDR3 bases are TGTGCCAGCAGCGCGACAGGGCCTAATGAAAAACTGTTTTTT. Translation gives CASSATGPNEKLFF.